This T cell receptor beta chain derives from a study of vaccination and CD4 T cells after COVID-19. The overall study: The convalescents were made up of six males and four females, two of whom were Hispanic. Post-COVID draws followed diagnosis by a median around 97 days (range 35 to 161).

Sequence data for DNA of cultured CD4+ T cells were generated by the Oncomine TCR Beta short-read assay. TCRdb passed the PCR reads through MiXCR, listing each CDR3 protein once. Of about 15,000 distinct CDR3 sequences listed, roughly 28% are singletons. Treatment noted: approximately 9-day PBMC culture with coronavirus spike peptide pools or control peptides (ViraFEST assay). After expanding antigen-specific T cells with peptide pools, ViraFEST sequenced their TCRs. Negative selection isolated the CD4+ T cells once the cells had been cultured for less than 13 days. As regards this clonotype: Its cognate antigen is unknown.

The receptor's source is a human donor with COVID-19. Sequencing used cultured CD4+ T cells from blood.

The CDR3: CSASGGGGETQYF. The CDR3 nucleotides read TGCAGTGCTAGCGGGGGCGGTGGGGAGACCCAGTACTTC. The V gene is TRBV20-1, the J gene TRBJ2-5; D tentatively reads TRBD1 or TRBD2 (6 bases each). V lost 3 bases, J lost 5 bases, and 13 bases lay in between. The germline V gene has CDR1 DFQATT and CDR2 SNEGSKA (reference sequence). This CDR3 has 13 amino acids.